Presented here are 14 T cell receptor beta chains from one specimen sequenced in a study of control samples from healthy donors and cancer patients. Method: immunoSEQ multiplex PCR; TCRdb's copy keeps in-frame clones and lacks some. The sample contains 100,000 to 150,000 clones, approximately 92% of which appear only once. The specimen was blood. All receptors derive from a man between 18 and 29 years old in good health.

This chain links TRBV29-1 with TRBJ1-3; D unclear. The CDR3 loop spans 12 amino acids. The V end lost 4 bases, the J end lost 0 bases, and 4 bases lay between the germline ends. Germline CDR1 and CDR2: SQVTM and ANQGSEA. The CDR3 spells CSVANSGNTIYF. CDR3 in DNA: TGCAGCGTTGCTAACTCTGGAAACACCATATATTTT.

J is TRBJ2-7 and V is TRBV6-5; 7 bases are a match to TRBD1. The ends lost 4 bases at V and 3 bases at J; junction bases unmatched: 6. The CDR3 has 14 residues. Germline V CDR1 and CDR2: MNHEY, SVGAGI. The CDR3 region is CASSSRTGNYEQYF. CDR3 nucleotides: TGTGCCAGCAGTTCCCGGACAGGAAACTACGAGCAGTACTTC.

This clone was picked up a small number of times. V gene TRBV2 combines with J gene TRBJ2-7, with a weak D call TRBD2 (7 bases). The CDR3 has 15 residues. Germline loops: CDR1 SNHLY, CDR2 FYNNEI. V was clipped by 8 bases and J by 1 base, with 18 bases between them. The CDR3 DNA sequence: TGTGCCAGCGGGGGGGCTCAGGGGCTGTCCTACGAGCAGTACTTC. The encoded protein is CASGGAQGLSYEQYF.

The rearrangement uses TRBV3-1 (or the pseudogene TRBV3-2) and TRBJ2-3; D is ambiguous. V dropped 1 base and J dropped 5 bases, with 10 bases sitting between them. Germline CDR1 and CDR2: LGHDT and YNNKEL (reference sequence). The CDR3 is 14 amino acids. The CDR3 DNA follows: TGTGCCAGCAGCCAAGCTTTAGCAAGAGATACGCAGTATTTT. Its protein product is CASSQALARDTQYF.

This clone was seen only once. The chain joins TRBV3-1 (or the pseudogene TRBV3-2) to TRBJ2-2; D might be TRBD2 (5 bases). CDR1 is LGHDT, CDR2 YNNKEL, per germline (reference sequence). Trimming took 4 bases from V and 2 from J, leaving 8 bases between them. The CDR3 sequence is 14 residues long. The CDR3 is CASSRLANTGELFF. The CDR3 DNA reads as TGTGCCAGCAGCCGGCTAGCCAACACCGGGGAGCTGTTTTTT.

This chain connects TRBV10-3 to TRBJ2-3, with 8 bases lining up with TRBD2. Germline CDR1 is ENHRY and CDR2 is SYGVKD. V dropped 10 bases and J dropped 2; count of bases not matched to a gene: 5. The CDR3 sequence is 13 residues long. DNA for the CDR3: TGTGCCACCGGGCGGGGGGCCACAGATACGCAGTATTTT. It is translated as CATGRGATDTQYF.

V usage is TRBV7-9 and J usage is TRBJ2-3; 11 nucleotides match TRBD2. Germline V gene sequence: CDR1 SEHNR, CDR2 FQNEAQ (reference sequence). J gave up 0 bases and V 2 bases, and 1 base lay outside the gene matches. The CDR3 extends over 16 amino acids. The CDR3 DNA follows: TGTGCCAGCAGCTTACTAGCGGGGGGAAGCACAGATACGCAGTATTTT. It yields the protein CASSLLAGGSTDTQYF.

This chain connects TRBV7-9 to TRBJ2-6; no firm D call. The V end lost 0 bases, the J end lost 0 bases, and 9 bases lay between the germline ends. This CDR3 comprises 17 residues. Germline CDR1 SEHNR, CDR2 FQNEAQ (reference sequence). Here the CDR3 reads CASSLAQVVSGANVLTF. The CDR3 bases are TGTGCCAGCAGCTTAGCTCAGGTGGTCTCTGGGGCCAACGTCCTGACTTTC.

V gene TRBV9 combines with J gene TRBJ2-2; TRBD1 agrees at 7 bases. The CDR3 has 13 amino acids. Trimming at V came to 3 bases and at J to 4 bases, leaving 0 bases not matched to a gene. Germline-derived CDR1 and CDR2 are SGDLS and YYNGEE. CDR3: CASSAGGTGELFF. The DNA for the CDR3 is TGTGCCAGCAGCGCAGGGGGCACCGGGGAGCTGTTTTTT.

The J gene is TRBJ1-1, the V gene TRBV7-9; tentative D call: TRBD1 (5 bases). Germline V gives CDR1 SEHNR, CDR2 FQNEAQ (reference sequence). The ends were cut back, 4 bases at V and 6 bases at J, with 12 bases in the middle. The CDR3 covers 13 residues. CDR3 in amino acids: CASSWVSGAEAFF. The CDR3 coding sequence is TGTGCCAGCAGCTGGGTTTCGGGGGCTGAAGCTTTCTTT.

V gene TRBV10-3 combines with J gene TRBJ2-7; 8 bases agree with TRBD2. J was trimmed by 2 bases and V by 4 bases; bases with no gene match: 4. The V gene's germline CDR1 is ENHRY and CDR2 SYGVKD. The CDR3 consists of 14 residues. The CDR3 spells CAISVGGEAYEQYF. In nucleotides, the CDR3 is TGTGCCATCAGTGTCGGGGGGGAAGCCTACGAGCAGTACTTC.

The J gene is TRBJ2-7, the V gene TRBV5-6; possibly TRBD2 for D (6 bases). The CDR3 runs 12 residues. Between the trimmed V and J ends, which lost 1 base and 6 bases, there was a span of 8 bases. Germline CDR1 and CDR2: SGHDT and YYEEEE. CDR3 sequence: CASSLSGPEQYF. The CDR3 DNA reads TGTGCCAGCAGCTTGAGCGGGCCCGAGCAGTACTTC.

This clone was seen only a few times. V is TRBV7-9 and J is TRBJ1-5, with D perhaps matching TRBD1 (6 bases). The CDR3 loop spans 15 amino acids. Trimming left V 1 base short and J 5 bases short, with 12 bases between. Germline assignment: CDR1 SEHNR and CDR2 FQNEAQ (reference sequence). CDR3 sequence reads: CASSLGTGLHQPQHF. CDR3 sequence (DNA): TGTGCCAGCAGCTTAGGAACAGGGCTACATCAGCCCCAGCATTTT.

This chain links TRBV19 with TRBJ1-1, with unresolved D. V was cut by 3 bases and J by 4 bases, with 12 bases left in between. The CDR3 length is 14 residues. CDR1 is LNHDA and CDR2 is SQIVND in the germline V gene (reference sequence). As DNA, the CDR3 is TGTGCCAGTAGTATTTCGGGGTTGGCCACTGAAGCTTTCTTT. It is translated as CASSISGLATEAFF.